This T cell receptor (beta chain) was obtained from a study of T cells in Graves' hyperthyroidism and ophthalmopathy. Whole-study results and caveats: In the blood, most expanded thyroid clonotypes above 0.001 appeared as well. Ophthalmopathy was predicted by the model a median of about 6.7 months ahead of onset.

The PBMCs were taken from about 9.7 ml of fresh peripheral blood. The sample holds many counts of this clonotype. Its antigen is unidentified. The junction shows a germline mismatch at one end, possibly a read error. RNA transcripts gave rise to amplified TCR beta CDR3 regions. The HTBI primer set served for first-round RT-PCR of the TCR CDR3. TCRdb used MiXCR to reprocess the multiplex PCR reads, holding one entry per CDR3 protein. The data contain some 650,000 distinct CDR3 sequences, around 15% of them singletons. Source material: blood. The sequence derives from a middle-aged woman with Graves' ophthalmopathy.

CDR3 in amino acids: CASSLDLDTQYF. The CDR3 bases are TGTGCCAGCAGCCTAGATTTAGATACGCAGTATTTT. The chain links TRBV11-2 to TRBJ2-3; D unclear. In germline, CDR1 is SGHAT, CDR2 FQNNGV. The CDR3 contains 12 residues. The full variable domain, rest sourced from reference TRBV11-2 and TRBJ2-3, is EAGVAQSPRYKIIEKRQSVAFWCNPISGHATLYWYQQILGQGPKLLIQFQNNGVVDDSQLPKDRFSAERLKGVDSTLKIQPAKLEDSAVYLCASSLDLDTQYFGPGTRLTVL.